This record looks at one T cell receptor (beta chain) sequence and its context. The V gene's germline CDR1 is LNHDA and CDR2 SQIVND (reference sequence). The CDR3 totals 17 residues. Trimming pared 5 bases from V and 6 bases from J, leaving 23 bases between. These data are taken from a study of blood T cell repertoires in COVID-19. Overall study: COVID-19 samples collected from the United States, Italy and Spain covered acute and convalescent phases. T cells, B-cell-depleted T cells, or PBMCs provided the cDNA or gDNA that served as material.

Original processing notes: By means of reference gene primer amplification, nucleated cell counts were estimated. Using immunoSEQ multiplex PCR, the repertoire was profiled, and TCRdb retains in-frame clones only, with some absent. V and J calls and clone size are those listed in that table; D and trimming were worked out from the DNA. The table has some 87,000 clones, around four fifths seen once. The clonotype comes from a human donor in a cohort sampled during active COVID-19. The sample taken for sequencing was peripheral blood. This chain links TRBV19 with TRBJ2-1; D gene uncertain. CDR3 loop: CASSSAIPQAPINEQFF. For the CDR3, the DNA is TGTGCCAGTAGTTCGGCGATCCCCCAGGCCCCTATCAATGAGCAGTTCTTC.